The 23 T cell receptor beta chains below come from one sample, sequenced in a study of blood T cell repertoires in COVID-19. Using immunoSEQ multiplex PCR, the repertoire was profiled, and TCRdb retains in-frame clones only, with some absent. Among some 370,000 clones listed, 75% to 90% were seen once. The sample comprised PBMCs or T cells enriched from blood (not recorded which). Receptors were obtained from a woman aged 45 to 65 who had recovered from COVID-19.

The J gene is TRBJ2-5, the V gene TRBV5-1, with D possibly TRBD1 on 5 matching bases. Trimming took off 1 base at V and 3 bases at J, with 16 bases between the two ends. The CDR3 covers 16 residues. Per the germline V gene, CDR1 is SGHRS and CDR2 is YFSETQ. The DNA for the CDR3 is TGCGCCAGCAGCTTGAATCTCCAGGGTCTGGAAGAGACCCAGTACTTC. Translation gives CASSLNLQGLEETQYF.

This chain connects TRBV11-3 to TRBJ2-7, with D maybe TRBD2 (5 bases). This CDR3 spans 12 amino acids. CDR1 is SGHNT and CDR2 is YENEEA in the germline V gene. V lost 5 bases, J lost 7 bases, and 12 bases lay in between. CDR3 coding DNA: TGTGCCAGCAGCCCCGGTTCGGGGGAGCAGTACTTC. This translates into CASSPGSGEQYF.

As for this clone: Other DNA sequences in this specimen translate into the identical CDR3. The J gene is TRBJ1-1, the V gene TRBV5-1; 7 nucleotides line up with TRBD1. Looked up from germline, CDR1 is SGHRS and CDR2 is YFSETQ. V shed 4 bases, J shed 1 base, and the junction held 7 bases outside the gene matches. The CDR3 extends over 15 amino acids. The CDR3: CASSLLGQANTEAFF. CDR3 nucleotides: TGCGCCAGCAGCCTCCTCGGACAGGCGAACACTGAAGCTTTCTTT.

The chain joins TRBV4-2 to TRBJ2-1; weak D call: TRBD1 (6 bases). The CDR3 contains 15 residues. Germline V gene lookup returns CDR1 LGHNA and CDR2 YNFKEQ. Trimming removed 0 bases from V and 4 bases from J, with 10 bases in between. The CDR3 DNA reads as TGTGCCAGCAGCCAAGACGGGACACAATACAATGAGCAGTTCTTC. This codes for CASSQDGTQYNEQFF.

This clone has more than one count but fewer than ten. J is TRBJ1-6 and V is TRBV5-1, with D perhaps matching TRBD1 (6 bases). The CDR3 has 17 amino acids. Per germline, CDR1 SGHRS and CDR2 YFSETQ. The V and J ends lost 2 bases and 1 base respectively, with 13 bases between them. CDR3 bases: TGCGCCAGCAGCTTCCAGGGGAGGGGGTCCTATAATTCACCCCTCCACTTT. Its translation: CASSFQGRGSYNSPLHF.

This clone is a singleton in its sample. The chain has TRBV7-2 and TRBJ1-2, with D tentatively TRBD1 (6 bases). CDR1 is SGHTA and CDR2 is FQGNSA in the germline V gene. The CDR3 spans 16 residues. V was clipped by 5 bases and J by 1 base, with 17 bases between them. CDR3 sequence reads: CASSPRQASNNYGYTF. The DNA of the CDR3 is TGTGCCAGCAGCCCGAGACAGGCATCTAATAACTATGGCTACACCTTC.

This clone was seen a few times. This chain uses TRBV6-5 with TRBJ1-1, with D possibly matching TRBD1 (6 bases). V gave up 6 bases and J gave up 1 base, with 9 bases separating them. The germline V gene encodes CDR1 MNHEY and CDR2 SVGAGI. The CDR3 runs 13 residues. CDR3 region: CASSRGQNTEAFF. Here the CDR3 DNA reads TGTGCCAGCAGCAGGGGACAGAACACTGAAGCTTTCTTT.

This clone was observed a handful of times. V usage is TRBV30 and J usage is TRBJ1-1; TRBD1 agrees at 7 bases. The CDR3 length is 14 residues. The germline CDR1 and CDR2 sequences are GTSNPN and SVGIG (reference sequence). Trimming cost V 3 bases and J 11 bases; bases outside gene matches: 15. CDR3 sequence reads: CAWSPGQIEIRAFF. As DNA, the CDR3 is TGTGCCTGGAGCCCGGGACAGATCGAGATAAGGGCTTTCTTT. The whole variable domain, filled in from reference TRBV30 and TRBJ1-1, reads SQTIHQWPATLVQPVGSPLSLECTVEGTSNPNLYWYRQAAGRGLQLLFYSVGIGQISSEVPQNLSASRPQDRQFILSSKKLLLSDSGFYLCAWSPGQIEIRAFFGQGTRLTVV.

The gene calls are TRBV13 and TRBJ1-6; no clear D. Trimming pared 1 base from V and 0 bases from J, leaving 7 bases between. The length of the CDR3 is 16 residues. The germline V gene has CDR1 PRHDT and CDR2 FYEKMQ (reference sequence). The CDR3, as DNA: TGTGCCAGCAGCTTAGTCACCGGCTCCTATAATTCACCCCTCCACTTT. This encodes CASSLVTGSYNSPLHF.

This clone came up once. The CDR3 reads CASSPLAGDTGELFF. The CDR3, as DNA: TGCGCCAGCAGCCCTCTAGCGGGAGACACCGGGGAGCTGTTTTTT. This rearrangement joins TRBV5-1 to TRBJ2-2, with 10 bases aligning to TRBD2. Germline lookup yields CDR1 SGHRS and CDR2 YFSETQ. The CDR3 length is 15 residues. With V trimmed by 4 bases and J by 3 bases, 3 bases remained unmatched.

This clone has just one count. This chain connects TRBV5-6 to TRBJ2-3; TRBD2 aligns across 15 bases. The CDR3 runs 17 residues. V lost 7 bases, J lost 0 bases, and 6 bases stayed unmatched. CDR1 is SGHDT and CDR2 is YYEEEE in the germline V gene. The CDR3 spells CASHGTSGGLSTDTQYF. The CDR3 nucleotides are TGTGCCAGCCACGGGACTAGCGGGGGGTTGAGCACAGATACGCAGTATTTT.

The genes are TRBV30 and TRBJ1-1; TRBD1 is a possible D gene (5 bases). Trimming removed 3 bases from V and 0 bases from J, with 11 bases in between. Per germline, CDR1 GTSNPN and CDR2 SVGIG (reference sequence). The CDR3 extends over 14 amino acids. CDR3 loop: CAWSLTDLNTEAFF. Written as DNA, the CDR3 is TGTGCCTGGAGCTTGACAGACTTGAACACTGAAGCTTTCTTT. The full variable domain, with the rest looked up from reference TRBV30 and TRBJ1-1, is SQTIHQWPATLVQPVGSPLSLECTVEGTSNPNLYWYRQAAGRGLQLLFYSVGIGQISSEVPQNLSASRPQDRQFILSSKKLLLSDSGFYLCAWSLTDLNTEAFFGQGTRLTVV.

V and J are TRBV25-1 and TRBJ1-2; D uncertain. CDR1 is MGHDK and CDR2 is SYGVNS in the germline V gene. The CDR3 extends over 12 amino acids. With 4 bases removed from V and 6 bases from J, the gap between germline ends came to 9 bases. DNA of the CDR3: TGTGCCAGCAGTGGAGGGTACCATGGCTACACCTTC. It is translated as CASSGGYHGYTF.

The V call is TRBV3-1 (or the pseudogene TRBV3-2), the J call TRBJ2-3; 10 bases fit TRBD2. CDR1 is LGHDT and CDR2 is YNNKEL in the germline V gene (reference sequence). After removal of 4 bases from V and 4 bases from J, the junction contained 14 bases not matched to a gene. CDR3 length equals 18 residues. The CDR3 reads CASSPSEMRTSGSDTQYF. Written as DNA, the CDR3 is TGTGCCAGCAGCCCGTCGGAAATGAGGACTAGCGGATCAGATACGCAGTATTTT.

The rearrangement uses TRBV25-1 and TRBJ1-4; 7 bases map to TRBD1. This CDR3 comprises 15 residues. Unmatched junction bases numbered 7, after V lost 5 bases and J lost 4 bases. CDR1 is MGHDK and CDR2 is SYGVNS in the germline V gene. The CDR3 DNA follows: TGTGCCAGCAGTCCAGGGGGGACCCTTAATGAAAAACTGTTTTTT. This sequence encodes CASSPGGTLNEKLFF.

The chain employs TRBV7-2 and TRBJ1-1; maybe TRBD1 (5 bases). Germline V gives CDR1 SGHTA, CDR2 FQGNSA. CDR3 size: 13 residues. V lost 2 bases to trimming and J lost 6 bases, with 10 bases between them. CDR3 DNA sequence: TGTGCCAGCAGCTTAATCGGGGGGGCTGAAGCTTTCTTT. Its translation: CASSLIGGAEAFF.

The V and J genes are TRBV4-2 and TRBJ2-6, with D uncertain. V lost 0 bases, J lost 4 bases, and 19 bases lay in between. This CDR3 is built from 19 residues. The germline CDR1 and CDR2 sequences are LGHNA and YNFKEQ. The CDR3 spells CASSQDGGAFSLGANVLTF. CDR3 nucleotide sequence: TGTGCCAGCAGCCAAGATGGTGGAGCTTTTTCCCTGGGGGCCAACGTCCTGACTTTC.

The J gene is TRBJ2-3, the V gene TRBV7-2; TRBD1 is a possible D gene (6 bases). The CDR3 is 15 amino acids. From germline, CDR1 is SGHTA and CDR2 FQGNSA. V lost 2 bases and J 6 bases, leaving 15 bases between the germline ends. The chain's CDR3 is CASSLLITGWDTQYF. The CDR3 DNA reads TGTGCCAGCAGCTTACTAATTACAGGGTGGGATACGCAGTATTTT.

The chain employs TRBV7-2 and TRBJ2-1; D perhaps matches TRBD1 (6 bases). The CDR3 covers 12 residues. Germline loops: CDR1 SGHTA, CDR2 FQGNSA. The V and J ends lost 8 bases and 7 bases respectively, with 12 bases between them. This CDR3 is CASSGDGNEQFF. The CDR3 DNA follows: TGTGCCAGCTCAGGGGATGGGAATGAGCAGTTCTTC.

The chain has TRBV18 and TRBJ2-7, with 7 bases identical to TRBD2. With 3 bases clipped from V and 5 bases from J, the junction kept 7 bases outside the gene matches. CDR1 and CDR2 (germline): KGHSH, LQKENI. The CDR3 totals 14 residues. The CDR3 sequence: CASSPTGTTHEQYF. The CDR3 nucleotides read TGTGCCAGCTCACCCACCGGGACTACTCACGAGCAGTACTTC.

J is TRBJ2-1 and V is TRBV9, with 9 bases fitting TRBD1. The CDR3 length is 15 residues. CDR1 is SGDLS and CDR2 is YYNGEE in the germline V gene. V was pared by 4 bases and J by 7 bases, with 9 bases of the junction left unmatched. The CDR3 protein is CASSPRQGVPNEQFF. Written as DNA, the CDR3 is TGTGCCAGCAGCCCCCGACAGGGGGTTCCGAATGAGCAGTTCTTC.

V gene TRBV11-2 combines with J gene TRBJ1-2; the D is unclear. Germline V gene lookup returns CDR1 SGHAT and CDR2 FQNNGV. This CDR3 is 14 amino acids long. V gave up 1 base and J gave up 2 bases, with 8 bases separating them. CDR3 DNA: TGTGCCAGCAGCTTAGGTCGTAGCAACTATGGCTACACCTTC. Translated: CASSLGRSNYGYTF.

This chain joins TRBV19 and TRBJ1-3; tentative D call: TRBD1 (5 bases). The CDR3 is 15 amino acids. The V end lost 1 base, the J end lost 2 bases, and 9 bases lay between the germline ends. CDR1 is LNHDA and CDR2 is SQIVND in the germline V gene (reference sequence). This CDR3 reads CASSIVGGAGNTIYF. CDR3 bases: TGTGCCAGTAGTATAGTAGGAGGGGCTGGAAACACCATATATTTT.